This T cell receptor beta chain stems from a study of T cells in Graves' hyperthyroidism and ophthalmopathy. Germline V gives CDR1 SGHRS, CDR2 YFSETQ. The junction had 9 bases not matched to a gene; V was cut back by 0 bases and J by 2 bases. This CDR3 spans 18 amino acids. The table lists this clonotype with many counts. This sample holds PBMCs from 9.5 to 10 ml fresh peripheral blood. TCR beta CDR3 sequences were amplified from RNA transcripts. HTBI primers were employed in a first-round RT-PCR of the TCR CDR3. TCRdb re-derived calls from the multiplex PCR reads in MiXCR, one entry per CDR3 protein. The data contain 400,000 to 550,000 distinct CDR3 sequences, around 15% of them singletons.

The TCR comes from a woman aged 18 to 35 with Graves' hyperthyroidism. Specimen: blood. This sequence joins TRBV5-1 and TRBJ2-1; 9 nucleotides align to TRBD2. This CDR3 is CASSLVLAGKWAYNEQFF. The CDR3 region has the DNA TGCGCCAGCAGCTTGGTTCTAGCGGGGAAGTGGGCCTACAATGAGCAGTTCTTC. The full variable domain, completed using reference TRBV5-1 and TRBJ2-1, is KAGVTQTPRYLIKTRGQQVTLSCSPISGHRSVSWYQQTPGQGLQFLFEYFSETQRNKGNFPGRFSGRQFSNSRSEMNVSTLELGDSALYLCASSLVLAGKWAYNEQFFGPGTRLTVL.